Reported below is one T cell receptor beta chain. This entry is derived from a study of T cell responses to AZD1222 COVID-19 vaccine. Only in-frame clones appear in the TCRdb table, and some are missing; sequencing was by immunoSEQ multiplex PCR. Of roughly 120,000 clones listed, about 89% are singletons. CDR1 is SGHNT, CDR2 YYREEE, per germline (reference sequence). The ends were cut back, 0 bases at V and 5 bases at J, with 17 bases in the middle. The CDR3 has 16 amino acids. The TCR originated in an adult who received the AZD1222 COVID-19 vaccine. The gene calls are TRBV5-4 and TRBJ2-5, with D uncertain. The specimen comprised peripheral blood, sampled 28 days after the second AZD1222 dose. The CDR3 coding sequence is TGTGCCAGCAGCTTGGGCCCCGCCCGCAGGTCGGAGACCCAGTACTTC. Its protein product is CASSLGPARRSETQYF. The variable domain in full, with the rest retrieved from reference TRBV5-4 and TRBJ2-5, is ETGVTQSPTHLIKTRGQQVTLRCSSQSGHNTVSWYQQALGQGPQFIFQYYREEENGRGNFPPRFSGLQFPNYSSELNVNALELDDSALYLCASSLGPARRSETQYFGPGTRLLVL.